Sequencing of this TCR beta chain was carried out in a study of blood T cell repertoires in COVID-19. Study in general: From the United States, Italy and Spain came samples of acute and convalescent COVID-19. PBMCs, B-cell-depleted T cells, or T cells were the source of the cDNA or gDNA that made up the material.

In the authors' methods: Cell counts per sample came from amplifying reference gene primers. Assay used: immunoSEQ multiplex PCR; TCRdb lists only in-frame clones, some missing. V, J and clone size derive from that table, while D and trimming were established from the DNA sequence. In the table there are some 62,000 clones, roughly 88% of which are singletons. The CDR3 is 15 amino acids. Trimming left V 1 base short and J 8 bases short, with 15 bases between. The germline V gene encodes CDR1 MGHRA and CDR2 YSYEKL. J is TRBJ2-1 and V is TRBV4-1; a possible D gene is TRBD1 (6 bases). The TCR originated in a woman of 80 years or more with acute or convalescent COVID-19. The sample was peripheral blood. The chain's CDR3 is CASSQGGLEEDEQFF. DNA for the CDR3: TGCGCCAGCAGCCAAGGGGGGCTTGAGGAGGATGAGCAGTTCTTC.